The following is a T cell receptor beta chain sequence with its context. The CDR3 covers 11 residues. CDR1 and CDR2 (germline): MDHEN, SYDVKM. The V and J ends lost 3 bases and 9 bases respectively, with 3 bases between them. The data were taken from a study of blood T cell repertoires in COVID-19. Study overall: The United States, Italy and Spain provided the acute and convalescent COVID-19 samples.

The table came from immunoSEQ multiplex PCR; TCRdb's copy has only in-frame clones and leaves some out. The sample lists about 140,000 clones; approximately 79% were seen once. Adults between about 18 and 89 years of age took part from about two dozen US areas. This sequence joins TRBV28 and TRBJ1-6, with D unclear. Material: PBMCs or T cells enriched from blood (not recorded which). The sequence came from a woman in her forties or fifties who had recovered from COVID-19. In nucleotides, the CDR3 is TGTGCCAGCAGTTTCTCTTCACCCCTCCACTTT. Protein: CASSFSSPLHF.